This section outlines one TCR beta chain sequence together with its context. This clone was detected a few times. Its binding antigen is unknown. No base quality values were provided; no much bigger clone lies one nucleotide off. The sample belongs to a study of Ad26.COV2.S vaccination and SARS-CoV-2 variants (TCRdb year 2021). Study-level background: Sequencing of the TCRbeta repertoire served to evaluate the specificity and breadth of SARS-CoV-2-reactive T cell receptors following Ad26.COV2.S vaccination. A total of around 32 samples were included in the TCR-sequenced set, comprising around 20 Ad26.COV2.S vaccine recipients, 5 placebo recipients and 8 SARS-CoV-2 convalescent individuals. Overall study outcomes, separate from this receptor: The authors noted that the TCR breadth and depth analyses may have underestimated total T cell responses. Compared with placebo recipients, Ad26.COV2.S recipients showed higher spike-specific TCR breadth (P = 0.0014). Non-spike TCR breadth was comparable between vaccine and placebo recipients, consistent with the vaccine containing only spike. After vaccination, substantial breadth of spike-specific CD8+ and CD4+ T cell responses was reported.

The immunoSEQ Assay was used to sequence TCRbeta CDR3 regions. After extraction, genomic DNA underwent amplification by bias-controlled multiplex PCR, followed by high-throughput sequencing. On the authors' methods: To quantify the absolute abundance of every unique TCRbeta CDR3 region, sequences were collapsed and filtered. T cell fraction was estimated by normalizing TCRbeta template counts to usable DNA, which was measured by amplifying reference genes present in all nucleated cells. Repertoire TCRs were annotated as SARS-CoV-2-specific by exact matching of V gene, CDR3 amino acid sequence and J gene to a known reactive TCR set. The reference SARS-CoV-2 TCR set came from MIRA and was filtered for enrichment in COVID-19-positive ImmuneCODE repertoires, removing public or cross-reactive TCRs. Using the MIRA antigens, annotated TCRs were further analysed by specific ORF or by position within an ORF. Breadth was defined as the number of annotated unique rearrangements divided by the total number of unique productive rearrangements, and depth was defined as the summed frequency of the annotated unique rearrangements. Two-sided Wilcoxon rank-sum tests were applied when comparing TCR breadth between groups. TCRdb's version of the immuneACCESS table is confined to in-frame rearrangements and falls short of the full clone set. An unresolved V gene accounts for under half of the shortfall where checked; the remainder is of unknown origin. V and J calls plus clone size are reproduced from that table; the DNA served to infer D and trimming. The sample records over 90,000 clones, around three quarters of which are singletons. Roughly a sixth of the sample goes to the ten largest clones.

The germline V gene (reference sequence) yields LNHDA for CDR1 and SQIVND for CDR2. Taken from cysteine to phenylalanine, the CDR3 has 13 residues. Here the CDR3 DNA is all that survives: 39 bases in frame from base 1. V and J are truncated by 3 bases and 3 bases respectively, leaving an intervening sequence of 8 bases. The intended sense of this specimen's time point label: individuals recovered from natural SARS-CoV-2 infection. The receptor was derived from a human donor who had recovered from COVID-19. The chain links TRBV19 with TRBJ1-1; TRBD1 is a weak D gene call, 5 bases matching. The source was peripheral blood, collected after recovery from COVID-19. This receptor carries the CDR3 CASSIRGDTEAFF. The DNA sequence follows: TGTGCCAGTAGTATCCGGGGGGACACTGAAGCTTTCTTT. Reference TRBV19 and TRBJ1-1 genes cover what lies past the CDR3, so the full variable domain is DGGITQSPKYLFRKEGQNVTLSCEQNLNHDAMYWYRQDPGQGLRLIYYSQIVNDFQKGDIAEGYSVSREKKESFPLTVTSAQKNPTAFYLCASSIRGDTEAFFGQGTRLTVV.